These 25 T cell receptor beta chains originate from one sample sequenced in a study of OX40 agonist ivuxolimab in advanced cancers. Using immunoSEQ multiplex PCR, the repertoire was profiled, and TCRdb retains in-frame clones only, with some absent. The sample includes 43,000 or so clones, roughly 87% of them seen just once. Sample: CD4+ or CD8+ T cells sorted from blood, taken in a trial of the OX40 agonist ivuxolimab. The receptors originated from an adult with an advanced solid tumor such as melanoma, head and neck, liver or kidney cancer.

CDR3 bases: TGTGCCAGCAGTGACGCAGGGTACCCCTACAATGAGCAGTTCTTC. This gives the protein CASSDAGYPYNEQFF. The rearrangement uses TRBV6-1 and TRBJ2-1; weak D call: TRBD1 (5 bases). CDR3 size: 15 residues. V was cut by 3 bases and J by 2 bases, with 11 bases left in between. The germline gives CDR1 MNHNS, CDR2 SASEGT.

The V gene is TRBV5-5, the J gene TRBJ2-7; D is undetermined. Per the germline V gene, CDR1 is SGHKS and CDR2 is YYEKEE (reference sequence). The CDR3 loop spans 14 amino acids. Deletions cut 2 bases from V and 1 base from J, with 10 bases between. CDR3 in DNA: TGTGCCAGCAGCTTTGAAGACTCATCCTACGAGCAGTACTTC. This sequence encodes CASSFEDSSYEQYF.

The chain has TRBV2 and TRBJ2-1; D not resolved. CDR1 and CDR2 from the germline V gene are SNHLY and FYNNEI. Trimming took 5 bases from V and 10 from J, leaving 9 bases between them. The CDR3 spans 11 residues. The CDR3 DNA reads as TGTGCCAGCAGTCCTGATGCGGAGCAGTTCTTC. This sequence encodes CASSPDAEQFF.

The chain combines TRBV18 with TRBJ1-3, with TRBD1 as a possible D gene (6 bases). Trimming removed 3 bases at V and 1 base at J, with 7 bases between. The germline V gene has CDR1 KGHSH and CDR2 LQKENI. CDR3 length: 14 amino acids. The CDR3 nucleotides read TGTGCCAGCTCACCGACAGGTTCTGGAAACACCATATATTTT. Residues: CASSPTGSGNTIYF.

CDR3 in DNA: TGCGCCAGCAGCGGGACTAGCGGGAGTGGTGAGCAGTTCTTC. It yields the protein CASSGTSGSGEQFF. The gene calls are TRBV10-2 and TRBJ2-1; 14 nucleotides match TRBD2. Trimming took 6 bases from V and 9 from J; bases not matched to a gene: 4. Per germline, CDR1 WSHSY and CDR2 SAAADI. The CDR3 contains 14 residues.

CDR3: CASRPGLAGRVDTQYF. CDR3 nucleotides: TGTGCCAGCAGGCCGGGACTAGCGGGTAGGGTGGATACGCAGTATTTT. The chain employs TRBV28 and TRBJ2-3; TRBD2 aligns across 12 bases. The germline V gene has CDR1 MDHEN and CDR2 SYDVKM. CDR3 size: 16 residues. The junction had 10 bases not matched to a gene; V was cut back by 6 bases and J by 6 bases.

The V and J genes are TRBV5-1 and TRBJ2-7; D is perhaps TRBD1 (6 bases). The CDR3 is made up of 14 amino acids. Germline CDR1 is SGHRS and CDR2 is YFSETQ. V gave up 5 bases and J gave up 2 bases, with 14 bases separating them. The CDR3 DNA sequence: TGCGCCAGCAGAGGGGGTGGGTTCCCCTACGAGCAGTACTTC. It yields the protein CASRGGGFPYEQYF.

The chain combines TRBV19 with TRBJ2-1; 8 bases agree with TRBD1. Germline V gene sequence: CDR1 LNHDA, CDR2 SQIVND (reference sequence). CDR3 size: 15 residues. Losses at the gene ends were 3 bases for V and 0 bases for J; bases not matched to a gene: 1. Here the CDR3 DNA reads TGTGCCAGTAGTATCGGACAGGGCTCCTACAATGAGCAGTTCTTC. The encoded protein is CASSIGQGSYNEQFF.

This chain links TRBV18 with TRBJ1-5, with 7 bases lining up with TRBD1. The CDR3 contains 13 residues. V trimming: 3 bases; J trimming: 7 bases; junction bases outside the gene matches: 3. The V gene's germline CDR1 is KGHSH and CDR2 LQKENI. CDR3 DNA: TGTGCCAGCTCACCGAAACAGGGGCAGCCCCAGCATTTT. Amino acids: CASSPKQGQPQHF.

The rearrangement joins TRBV5-1 to TRBJ2-5; 10 positions match TRBD2. With the DNA end fitting TRBJ2-7 better, the J assignment may be wrong. Germline CDR1 and CDR2: SGHRS and YFSETQ. The CDR3 has 17 residues. The CDR3 DNA is TGCGCCAGCAGCTTGCTGCCGGGACTAGCGCCTGGCTACGAGCAGTACTTC. Its protein is CASSLLPGLAPGYEQYF.

The J gene is TRBJ2-7, the V gene TRBV6-5; perhaps TRBD1 as D (6 bases). CDR3 length equals 15 residues. The V end lost 2 bases, the J end lost 9 bases, and 20 bases lay between the germline ends. The germline gives CDR1 MNHEY, CDR2 SVGAGI. The CDR3, as DNA: TGTGCCAGCAGTTACCAGCGGACGCGAATGACAGGGCAGTACTTC. Amino acids: CASSYQRTRMTGQYF.

The sample holds one count of this clone. The chain joins TRBV7-9 to TRBJ1-1; D is perhaps TRBD1 (5 bases). Trimming cost V 5 bases and J 2 bases, with 12 bases left between them. The CDR3 runs 14 residues. Germline CDR1 and CDR2: SEHNR and FQNEAQ (reference sequence). CDR3 residues: CASSLTTANTEAFF. The CDR3 nucleotides are TGTGCCAGCAGCCTTACGACAGCAAACACTGAAGCTTTCTTT.

The V call is TRBV4-1, the J call TRBJ2-1; 10 positions agree with TRBD2. The germline CDR1 and CDR2 sequences are MGHRA and YSYEKL. The CDR3 sequence is 17 residues long. J gave up 4 bases and V 3 bases, and 9 bases lay outside the gene matches. CDR3 nucleotide sequence: TGCGCCAGCAGCCATCCCCTAGCGGGAGTGTCTTACAATGAGCAGTTCTTC. Protein sequence: CASSHPLAGVSYNEQFF.

The chain carries TRBV18 and TRBJ1-1; D is unresolved. Trimming shortened V by 3 bases and J by 4 bases, and 15 bases separated the two germline ends. CDR3 size: 15 residues. Germline V gene data show CDR1 as KGHSH and CDR2 as LQKENI. This chain's CDR3 is CASSPNGRAATEAFF. CDR3 coding DNA: TGTGCCAGCTCACCTAATGGCAGAGCGGCCACTGAAGCTTTCTTT.

V usage is TRBV18 and J usage is TRBJ2-1, with D perhaps matching TRBD2 (6 bases). CDR1 is KGHSH and CDR2 is LQKENI in the germline V gene. The CDR3 has 14 amino acids. V lost 1 base to trimming and J lost 7 bases, with 11 bases between them. The CDR3 protein is CASSPLAGRNEQFF. For the CDR3, the DNA is TGTGCCAGCTCACCACTCGCGGGGAGGAATGAGCAGTTCTTC.

This clone was seen only a few times. The chain couples TRBV10-1 to TRBJ1-1; D not certain. The CDR3 is made up of 13 amino acids. Trimming pared 3 bases from V and 4 bases from J, leaving 9 bases between. Looked up from germline, CDR1 is WNHNN and CDR2 is SYGVQD (reference sequence). The CDR3 DNA is TGCGCCAGCAGTGAATCTAGGGCCACTGAAGCTTTCTTT. Its translation is CASSESRATEAFF.

CDR3 DNA: TGTGCCAGCAGCCTACTGCTCCCTGAGCAGTTCTTC. Translation gives CASSLLLPEQFF. The chain is built from TRBV5-6 and TRBJ2-1, with no clear D. Per the germline V gene, CDR1 is SGHDT and CDR2 is YYEEEE. The V end lost 4 bases, the J end lost 9 bases, and 11 bases lay between the germline ends. The CDR3 spans 12 residues.

V usage is TRBV29-1 and J usage is TRBJ2-7; 8 bases are a match to TRBD1. From germline, CDR1 is SQVTM and CDR2 ANQGSEA. CDR3 length: 13 residues. V gave up 6 bases and J gave up 4 bases; unmatched junction bases: 8. The CDR3 DNA reads TGCAGCGTCGAACAGGGGGTTTTGTACGAGCAGTACTTC. As protein: CSVEQGVLYEQYF.

This sequence joins TRBV11-2 and TRBJ2-7; D unresolved. CDR1 and CDR2 from the germline V gene are SGHAT and FQNNGV. The CDR3 covers 13 residues. V lost 0 bases and J 8 bases, leaving 11 bases between the germline ends. In DNA, the CDR3 is TGTGCCAGCAGCTTAGACCGCCGCAGGAAGCAGTACTTC. Translation: CASSLDRRRKQYF.

The genes are TRBV11-3 and TRBJ2-7; perhaps TRBD2 as D (6 bases). CDR1 is SGHNT and CDR2 is YENEEA in the germline V gene. V was clipped by 1 base and J by 3 bases, with 10 bases between them. This CDR3 has 14 amino acids. CDR3 nucleotide sequence: TGTGCCAGCAGCTTAGGTGGAGGGCTCTACGAGCAGTACTTC. This gives the protein CASSLGGGLYEQYF.

This chain joins TRBV10-3 and TRBJ1-1; 7 positions match TRBD1. The V gene's germline CDR1 is ENHRY and CDR2 SYGVKD. Germline trimming cut 5 bases from V and 4 bases from J; bases unmatched to any gene: 7. CDR3 length equals 14 residues. This CDR3 reads CAISWAGGGTEAFF. DNA of the CDR3: TGTGCCATCAGTTGGGCAGGGGGGGGCACTGAAGCTTTCTTT.

The V and J genes are TRBV9 and TRBJ2-7; 9 bases match TRBD1. V was clipped by 0 bases and J by 4 bases; unmatched bases: 5. CDR1 is SGDLS, CDR2 YYNGEE, per germline. This CDR3 is built from 15 residues. Written as DNA, the CDR3 is TGTGCCAGCAGCGTAGGGGGACAGGGTTCGTACGAGCAGTACTTC. Translating it yields CASSVGGQGSYEQYF.

The chain joins TRBV7-8 to TRBJ2-1, with a possible D match to TRBD2 (5 bases). V was pared by 5 bases and J by 2 bases, with 22 bases between. Per germline, CDR1 SGHVS and CDR2 FQNEAQ. The CDR3 is made up of 18 amino acids. CDR3 coding DNA: TGTGCCAGCAGCCCCCACTTAGCGAACCCCAAGACCTACAATGAGCAGTTCTTC. Its translation: CASSPHLANPKTYNEQFF.

The V gene is TRBV6-5, the J gene TRBJ1-1; TRBD1 matches 9 bases. Germline CDR1 and CDR2: MNHEY and SVGAGI. The CDR3 loop spans 14 amino acids. V gave up 6 bases and J gave up 4 bases; unmatched junction bases: 6. The CDR3 DNA reads as TGTGCCAGCAGGCCCGAGACAGGGGGCACTGAAGCTTTCTTT. Translated, it gives CASRPETGGTEAFF.

V and J are TRBV10-3 and TRBJ1-2, with D perhaps matching TRBD1 (5 bases). There are 13 residues in the CDR3. Per the germline V gene, CDR1 is ENHRY and CDR2 is SYGVKD. The ends were cut back, 11 bases at V and 4 bases at J, with 17 bases in the middle. For the CDR3, the DNA is TGTGCCTTAAGTCGGGGGTTGGGCTATGGCTACACCTTC. Encoded protein: CALSRGLGYGYTF.